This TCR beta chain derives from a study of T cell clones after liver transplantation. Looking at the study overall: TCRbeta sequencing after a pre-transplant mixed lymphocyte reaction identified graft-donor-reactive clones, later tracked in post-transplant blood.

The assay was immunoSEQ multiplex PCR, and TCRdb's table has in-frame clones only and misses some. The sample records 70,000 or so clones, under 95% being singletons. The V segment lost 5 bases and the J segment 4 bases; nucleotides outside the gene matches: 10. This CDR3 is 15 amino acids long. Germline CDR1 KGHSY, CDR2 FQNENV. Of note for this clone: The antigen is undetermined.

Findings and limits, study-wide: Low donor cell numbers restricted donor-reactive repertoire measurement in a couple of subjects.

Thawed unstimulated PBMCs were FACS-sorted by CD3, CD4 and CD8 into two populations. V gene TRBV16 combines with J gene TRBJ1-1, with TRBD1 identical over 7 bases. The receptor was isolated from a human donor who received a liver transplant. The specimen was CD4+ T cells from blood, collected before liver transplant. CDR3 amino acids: CASSVSVAGGTEAFF. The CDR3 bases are TGTGCCAGCAGCGTAAGCGTGGCAGGGGGCACTGAAGCTTTCTTT.